The rows below give T cell receptor beta chains drawn from one sample of a study of blood T cells in healthy people across ages. TCRdb processed the 5' RACE reads anew with MiXCR; each CDR3 protein has one entry. The profile shows some 1,500,000 distinct CDR3 sequences, roughly 43% of them singletons. Specimen: blood. These receptors originate from a young woman in good health. Both conserved end residues are trimmed from each CDR3. The size field is filled for only some rows; it gives once, few, many or a size class.

clone_size v_call cdr3_aa
. TRBV6-6 ATTRGAGRSSYNEQF
few TRBV11-2 ASSSQFSGRADNEQF
. TRBV7-2 ASRTTGGTGELF
. TRBV4-3 ASSQGTGAAYNEQF
. TRBV20-1 SAKDRRGNYGYT
. TRBV20-1 SAPGLADPYNEQF
. TRBV9 ASSVDQAWTQY
. TRBV2 ASRETTGTSYEQY
. TRBV12-3/TRBV12-4 ASSCGPLYEQY
. TRBV7-6 ASSPGVGTDTQY
. TRBV6-6 ASSYRQGGAF
. TRBV20-1 SARREREWNEQF
. TRBV11-2 ASSSTAGFHKQY
. TRBV4-2 ASSQSTGVYEKLF
. TRBV5-1 ASSLVSVTTDTQY
. TRBV4-3 ASSQDHQGVGTEAF
. TRBV7-9 ASSSTYLAGLSSTDTQY
. TRBV29-1 SVDGGTSGRYDEQF
few TRBV25-1 ASSLPGGSSGANVLT
few TRBV15 ATSRDRGSTAGYT
once TRBV6-6 ASSYSGQGADEQY